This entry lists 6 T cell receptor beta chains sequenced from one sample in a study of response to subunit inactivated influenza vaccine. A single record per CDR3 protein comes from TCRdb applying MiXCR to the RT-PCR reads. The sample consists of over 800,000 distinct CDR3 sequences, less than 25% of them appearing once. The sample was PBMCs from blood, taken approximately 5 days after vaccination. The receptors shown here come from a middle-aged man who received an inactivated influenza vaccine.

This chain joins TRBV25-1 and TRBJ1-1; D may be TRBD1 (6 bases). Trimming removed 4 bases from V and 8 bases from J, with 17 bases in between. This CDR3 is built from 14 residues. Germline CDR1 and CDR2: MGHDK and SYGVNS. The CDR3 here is CASSGIRGKGEAFF. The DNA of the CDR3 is TGTGCCAGCAGTGGAATTAGGGGGAAGGGCGAAGCTTTCTTT. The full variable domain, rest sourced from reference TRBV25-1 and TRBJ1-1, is EADIYQTPRYLVIGTGKKITLECSQTMGHDKMYWYQQDPGMELHLIHYSYGVNSTEKGDLSSESTVSRIRTEHFPLTLESARPSHTSQYLCASSGIRGKGEAFFGQGTRLTVV.

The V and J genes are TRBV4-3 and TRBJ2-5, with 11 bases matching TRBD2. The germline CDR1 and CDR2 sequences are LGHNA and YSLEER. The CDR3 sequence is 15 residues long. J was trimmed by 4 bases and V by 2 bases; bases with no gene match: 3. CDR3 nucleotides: TGCGCCAGCAGCCAATCGACTAGCGGGGCAGAGACCCAGTACTTC. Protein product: CASSQSTSGAETQYF.

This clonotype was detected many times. CDR3 nucleotide sequence: TGTGCCAGCAGCTTAGCGGTAACGAACACTGAAGCTTTCTTT. Translated: CASSLAVTNTEAFF. The chain couples TRBV7-2 to TRBJ1-1; D is uncertain. The germline V gene has CDR1 SGHTA and CDR2 FQGNSA. V was clipped by 0 bases and J by 1 base, with 6 bases between them. This CDR3 region has 14 residues.

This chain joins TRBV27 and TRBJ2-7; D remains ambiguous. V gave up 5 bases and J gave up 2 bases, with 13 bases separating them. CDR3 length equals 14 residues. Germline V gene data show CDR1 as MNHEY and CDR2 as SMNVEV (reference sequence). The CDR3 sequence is CASSLTTDTYEQYF. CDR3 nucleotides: TGTGCCAGCAGTCTTACGACCGATACCTACGAGCAGTACTTC.

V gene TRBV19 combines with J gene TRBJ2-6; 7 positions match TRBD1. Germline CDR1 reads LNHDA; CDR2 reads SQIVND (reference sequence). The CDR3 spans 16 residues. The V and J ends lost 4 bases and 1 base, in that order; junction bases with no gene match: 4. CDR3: CASSSDRVSGANVLTF. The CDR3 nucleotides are TGTGCCAGTAGTAGTGACAGGGTATCTGGGGCCAACGTCCTGACTTTC.

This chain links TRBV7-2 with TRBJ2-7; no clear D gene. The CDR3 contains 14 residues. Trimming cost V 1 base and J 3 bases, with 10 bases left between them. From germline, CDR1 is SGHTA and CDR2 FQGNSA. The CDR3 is CASSLDVTYYEQYF. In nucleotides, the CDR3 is TGTGCCAGCAGCTTAGACGTTACATACTACGAGCAGTACTTC.